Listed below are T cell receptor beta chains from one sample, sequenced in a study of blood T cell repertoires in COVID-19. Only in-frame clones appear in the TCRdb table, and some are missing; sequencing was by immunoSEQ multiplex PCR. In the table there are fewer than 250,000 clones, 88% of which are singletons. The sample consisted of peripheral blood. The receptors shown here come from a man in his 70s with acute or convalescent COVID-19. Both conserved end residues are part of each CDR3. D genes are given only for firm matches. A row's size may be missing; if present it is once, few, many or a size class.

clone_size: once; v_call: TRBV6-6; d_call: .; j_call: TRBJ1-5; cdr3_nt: TGTGCCAGCAGTTACGCCCTATATCAGCCCCAGCATTTT; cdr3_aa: CASSYALYQPQHF
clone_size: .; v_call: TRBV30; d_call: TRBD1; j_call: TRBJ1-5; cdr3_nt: TGTGCCTGGAACACAGGGGGGGACCAGCCCCAGCATTTT; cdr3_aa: CAWNTGGDQPQHF
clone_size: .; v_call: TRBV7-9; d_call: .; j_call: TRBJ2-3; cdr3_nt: TGTGCCAGCAGCTTAGTTAGCGGCTACACAGATACGCAGTATTTT; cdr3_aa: CASSLVSGYTDTQYF
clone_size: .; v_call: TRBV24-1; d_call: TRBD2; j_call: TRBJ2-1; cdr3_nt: TGTGCCACCAAGGCGGGAGGGGGCAATGAGCAGTTCTTC; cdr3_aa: CATKAGGGNEQFF
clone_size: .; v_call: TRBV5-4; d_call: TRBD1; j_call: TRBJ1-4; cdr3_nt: TGTGCCAGCAGCTTGGCGACAGGGAGGAATGAAAAACTGTTTTTT; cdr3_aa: CASSLATGRNEKLFF
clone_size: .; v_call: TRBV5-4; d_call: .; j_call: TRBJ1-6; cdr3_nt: TGTGCCAGCAGCTTGGACAGGAATTCACCCCTCCACTTT; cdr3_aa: CASSLDRNSPLHF
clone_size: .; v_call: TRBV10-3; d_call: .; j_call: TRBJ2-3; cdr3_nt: TGTGCCATCAGTGAGTCGGGGAGTACGCAGTATTTT; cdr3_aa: CAISESGSTQYF
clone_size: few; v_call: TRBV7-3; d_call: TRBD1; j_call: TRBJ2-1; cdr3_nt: TGTGCCAGCAGCCTCTCCCTAGGGACAGGGGAAGAGCAGTTCTTC; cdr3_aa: CASSLSLGTGEEQFF
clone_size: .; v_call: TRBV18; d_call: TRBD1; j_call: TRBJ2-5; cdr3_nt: TGTGCCAGCTCACCACGACAGGGCCAAGAGACCCAGTACTTC; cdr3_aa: CASSPRQGQETQYF
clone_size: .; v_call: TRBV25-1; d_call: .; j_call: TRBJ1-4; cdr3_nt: TGTGCCAGCAGCCAGGGAAATGAAAAACTGTTTTTT; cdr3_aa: CASSQGNEKLFF
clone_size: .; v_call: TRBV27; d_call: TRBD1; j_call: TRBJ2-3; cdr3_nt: TGTGCCAGCAGTGACAGGGCTAGCACAGATACGCAGTATTTT; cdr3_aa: CASSDRASTDTQYF
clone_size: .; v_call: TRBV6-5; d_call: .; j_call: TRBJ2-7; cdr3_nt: TGTGCCAGCAGTTCTAGCCGGGGGTACGAGCAGTACTTC; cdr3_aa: CASSSSRGYEQYF
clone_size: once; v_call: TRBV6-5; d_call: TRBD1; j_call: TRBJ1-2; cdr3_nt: TGTGCCAGCAGCGCCGGGACAGGGGTAACTACTGGCTACACCTTC; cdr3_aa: CASSAGTGVTTGYTF
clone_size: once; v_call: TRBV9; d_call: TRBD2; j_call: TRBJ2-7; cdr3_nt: TGTGCCAGCAGCTCTGGACTAGGCGAAGGTTACGAGCAGTACTTC; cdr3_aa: CASSSGLGEGYEQYF
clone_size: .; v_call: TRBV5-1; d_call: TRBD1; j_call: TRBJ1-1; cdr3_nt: TGCGCCAGCAGTCTCGGACAGGGCGGGGGGAACACTGAAGCTTTCTTT; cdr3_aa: CASSLGQGGGNTEAFF
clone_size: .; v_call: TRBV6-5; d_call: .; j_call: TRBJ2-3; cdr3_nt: TGTGCCAGCACCCCAAAAGATACGCAGTATTTT; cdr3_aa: CASTPKDTQYF
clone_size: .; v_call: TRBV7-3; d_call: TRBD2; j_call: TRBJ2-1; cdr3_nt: TGTGCCAGCAGCCGCAGCGGGACCGACAATGAGCAGTTCTTC; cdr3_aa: CASSRSGTDNEQFF
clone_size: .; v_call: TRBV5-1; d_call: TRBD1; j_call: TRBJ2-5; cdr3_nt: TGCGCCAGCAGCCAGGGACAGCTACAAGAGACCCAGTACTTC; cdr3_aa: CASSQGQLQETQYF
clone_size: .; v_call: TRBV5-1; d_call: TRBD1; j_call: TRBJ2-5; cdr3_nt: TGCGCCAGCAGCCCCGACAGGGGGCGTGAGACCCAGTACTTC; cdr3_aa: CASSPDRGRETQYF
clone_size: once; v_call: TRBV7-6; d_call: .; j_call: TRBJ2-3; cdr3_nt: TGTGCCAGCAGCTTAGGATCTGGCAGGTGGGCCACAGATACGCAGTATTTT; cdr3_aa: CASSLGSGRWATDTQYF
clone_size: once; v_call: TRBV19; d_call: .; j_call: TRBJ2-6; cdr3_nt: TGTGCCAGTGTCAGGGACTCCCTCTCTGGGGCCAACGTCCTGACTTTC; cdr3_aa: CASVRDSLSGANVLTF
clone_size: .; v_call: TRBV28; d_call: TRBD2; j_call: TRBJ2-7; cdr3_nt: TGTGCCAGCCTGTATAGCGGGACCTACGAGCAGTACTTC; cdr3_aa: CASLYSGTYEQYF
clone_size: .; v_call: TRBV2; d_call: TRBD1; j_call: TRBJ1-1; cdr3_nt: TGTGCCTTAGGACAGGGGGCTATGAACACTGAAGCTTTCTTT; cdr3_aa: CALGQGAMNTEAFF
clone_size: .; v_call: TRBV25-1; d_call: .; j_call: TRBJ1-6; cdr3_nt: TGTGCCAGCAGTAGGGGGAATAATTCACCCCTCCACTTT; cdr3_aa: CASSRGNNSPLHF
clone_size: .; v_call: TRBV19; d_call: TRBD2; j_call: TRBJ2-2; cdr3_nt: TGTGCCAGTAGTATACTCCGGACTAGCGCGAACACCGGGGAGCTGTTTTTT; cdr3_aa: CASSILRTSANTGELFF
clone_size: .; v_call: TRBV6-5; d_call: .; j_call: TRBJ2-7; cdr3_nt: TGTGCCAGCAGTTACTCGGGGGGGCGGAGCTCCTACGAGCAGTACTTC; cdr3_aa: CASSYSGGRSSYEQYF
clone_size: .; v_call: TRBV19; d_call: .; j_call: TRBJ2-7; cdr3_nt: TGTGCCAGTAGTTCCACCTACGAGCAGTACTTC; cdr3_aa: CASSSTYEQYF
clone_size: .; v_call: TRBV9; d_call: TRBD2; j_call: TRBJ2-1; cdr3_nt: TGTGCCAGCAGCGTAACCCCGGCGGGAGGGTACAATGAGCAGTTCTTC; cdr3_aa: CASSVTPAGGYNEQFF